This TCR beta chain was captured by sequencing in a study of T cells in Graves' hyperthyroidism and ophthalmopathy. Enrolled ophthalmopathy patients presented with a Clinical Activity Score of at least 3, a NOSPECS grade of at least 4, and disease duration under 3 months. Under 12 ml fresh peripheral blood yielded the PBMCs. This clonotype was counted many times. Its antigen is undetermined. Trimming took off 3 bases at V and 2 bases at J, with 14 bases between the two ends. CDR1 is SGDLS, CDR2 YYNGEE, per germline. The CDR3 length is 15 residues. Study outcomes and limitations: Most expanded thyroid clonotypes above 0.001 also appeared in blood.

TCR beta CDR3 regions were amplified from RNA. First-round RT-PCR of the TCR CDR3 relied on the HTBI primer set. TCRdb ran MiXCR on the multiplex PCR reads and lists one entry per CDR3 protein. The repertoire holds hundreds of thousands of distinct CDR3 sequences, with roughly 19% as singletons. The rearrangement joins TRBV9 to TRBJ1-1; D may be TRBD1 (5 bases). This receptor was taken from a middle-aged man with Graves' ophthalmopathy. The specimen was blood. The chain's CDR3 is CASSAPGSRNTEAFF. CDR3 nucleotide sequence: TGTGCCAGCAGCGCGCCAGGGTCCCGAAACACTGAAGCTTTCTTT. The variable domain in full, with the rest retrieved from reference TRBV9 and TRBJ1-1, is DSGVTQTPKHLITATGQRVTLRCSPRSGDLSVYWYQQSLDQGLQFLIQYYNGEERAKGNILERFSAQQFPDLHSELNLSSLELGDSALYFCASSAPGSRNTEAFFGQGTRLTVV.